The sequence of this T cell receptor (beta chain) was determined in a study of cytotoxic CD8 clonotypes in ibrutinib-treated CLL. Study outcomes and limitations: At baseline, clonality was higher than in age-matched healthy donors and correlated with CD8+ counts.

About 1.9 micrograms of genomic DNA came from cryopreserved PBMCs for TCR beta libraries. This CDR3 is 17 amino acids long. In germline, CDR1 is SGHKS, CDR2 YYEKEE (reference sequence). The ends were cut back, 2 bases at V and 0 bases at J, with 16 bases in the middle. The planned depth of sequencing spanned 1 in 200,000 to 1 in 1 million T cells. Using immunoSEQ multiplex PCR, the repertoire was profiled, and TCRdb retains in-frame clones only, with some absent. This table holds about 13,000 clones, 70% found once. Comment on this clone: Antigen unknown.

The TCR originated in a human donor with chronic lymphocytic leukemia. This chain links TRBV5-5 with TRBJ2-3; a weak D match, TRBD2 (7 bases). Sample: PBMCs, taken before ibrutinib treatment. CDR3 residues: CASSFGRGGGSTDTQYF. The CDR3 DNA sequence: TGTGCCAGCAGCTTTGGCAGGGGCGGGGGTAGCACAGATACGCAGTATTTT.